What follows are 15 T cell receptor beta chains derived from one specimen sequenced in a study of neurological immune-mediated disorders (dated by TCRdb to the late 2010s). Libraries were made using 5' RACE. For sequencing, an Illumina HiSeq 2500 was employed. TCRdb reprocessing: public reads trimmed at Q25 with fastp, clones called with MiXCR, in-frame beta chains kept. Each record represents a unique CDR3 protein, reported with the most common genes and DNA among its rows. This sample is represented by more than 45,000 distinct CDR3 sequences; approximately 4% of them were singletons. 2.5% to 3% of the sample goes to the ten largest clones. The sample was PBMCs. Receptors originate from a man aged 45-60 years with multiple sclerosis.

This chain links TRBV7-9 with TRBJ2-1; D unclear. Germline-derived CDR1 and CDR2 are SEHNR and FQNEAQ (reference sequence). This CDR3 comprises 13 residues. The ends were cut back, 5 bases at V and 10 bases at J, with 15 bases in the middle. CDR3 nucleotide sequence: TGTGCCAGCAGCGATCGCCCGGAACCGGAGCAGTTCTTC. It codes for CASSDRPEPEQFF.

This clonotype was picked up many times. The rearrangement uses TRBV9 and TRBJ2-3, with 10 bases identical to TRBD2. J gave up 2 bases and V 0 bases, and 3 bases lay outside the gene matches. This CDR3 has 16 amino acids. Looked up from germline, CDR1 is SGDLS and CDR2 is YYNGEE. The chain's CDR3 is CASSVGTSGLTDTQYF. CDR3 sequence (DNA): TGTGCCAGCAGCGTAGGGACTAGCGGCCTCACAGATACGCAGTATTTT.

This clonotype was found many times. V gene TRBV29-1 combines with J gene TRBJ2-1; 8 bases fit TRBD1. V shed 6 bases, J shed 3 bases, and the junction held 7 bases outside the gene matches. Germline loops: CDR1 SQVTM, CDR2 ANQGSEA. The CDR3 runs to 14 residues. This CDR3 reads CSVPDRVRYNEQFF. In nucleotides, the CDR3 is TGCAGCGTCCCGGACAGGGTCCGCTACAATGAGCAGTTCTTC.

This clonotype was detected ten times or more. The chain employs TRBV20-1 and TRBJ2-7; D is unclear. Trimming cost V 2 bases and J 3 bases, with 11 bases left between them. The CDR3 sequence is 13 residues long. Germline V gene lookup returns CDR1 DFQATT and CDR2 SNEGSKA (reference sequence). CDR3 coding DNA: TGCAGTGCTAGAATTCCAGCAGTCTACGAGCAGTACTTC. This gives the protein CSARIPAVYEQYF.

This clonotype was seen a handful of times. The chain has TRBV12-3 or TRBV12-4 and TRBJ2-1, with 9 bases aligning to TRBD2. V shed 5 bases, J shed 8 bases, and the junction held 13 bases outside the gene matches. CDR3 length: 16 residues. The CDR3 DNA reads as TGTGCCAGCAGTAGTAGCGGGAGTTCGTCAATAGATGAGCAGTTCTTC. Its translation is CASSSSGSSSIDEQFF.

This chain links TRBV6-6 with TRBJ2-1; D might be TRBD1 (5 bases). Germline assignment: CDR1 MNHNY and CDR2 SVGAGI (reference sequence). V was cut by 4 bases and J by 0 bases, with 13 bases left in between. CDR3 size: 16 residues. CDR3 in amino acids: CASSWGTPSSYNEQFF. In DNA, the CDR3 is TGTGCCAGCAGTTGGGGCACCCCAAGCTCCTACAATGAGCAGTTCTTC.

CDR3 protein: CASTASGNIQYF. As DNA, the CDR3 is TGTGCCAGCACCGCGTCCGGGAACATTCAGTACTTC. The chain links TRBV11-2 to TRBJ2-4, with unresolved D. This CDR3 spans 12 amino acids. The V gene lost 7 bases and the J gene lost 7 bases, with 11 bases spanning the gap. Germline assignment: CDR1 SGHAT and CDR2 FQNNGV.

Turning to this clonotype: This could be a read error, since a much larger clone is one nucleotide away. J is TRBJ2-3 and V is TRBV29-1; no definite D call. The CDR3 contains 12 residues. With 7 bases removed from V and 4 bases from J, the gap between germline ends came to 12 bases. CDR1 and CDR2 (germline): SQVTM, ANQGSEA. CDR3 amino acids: CSGDGRADTQYF. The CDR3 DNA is TGCAGCGGTGATGGCAGAGCAGATACGCAGTATTTT.

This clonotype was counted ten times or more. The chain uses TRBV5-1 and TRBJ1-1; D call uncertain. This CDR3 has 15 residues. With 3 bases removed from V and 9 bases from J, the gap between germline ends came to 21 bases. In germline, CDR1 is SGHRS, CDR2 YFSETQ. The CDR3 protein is CASSYPESGNSQAFF. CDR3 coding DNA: TGCGCCAGCAGCTACCCCGAGTCGGGGAATTCTCAAGCTTTCTTT.

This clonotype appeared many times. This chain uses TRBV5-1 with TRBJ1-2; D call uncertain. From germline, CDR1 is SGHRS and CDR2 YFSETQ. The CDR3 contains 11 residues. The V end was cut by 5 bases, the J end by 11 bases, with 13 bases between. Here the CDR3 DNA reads TGCGCCAGCAGTCTTGGAGGTGATTACACCTTC. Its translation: CASSLGGDYTF.

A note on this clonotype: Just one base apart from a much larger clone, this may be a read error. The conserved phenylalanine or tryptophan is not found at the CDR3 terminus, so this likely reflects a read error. CDR3 residues: CSASGGAGGTDTQYS. CDR3 sequence (DNA): TGCAGTGCTAGTGGGGGAGCGGGAGGAACAGATACGCAGTATTCT. This chain uses TRBV20-1 with TRBJ2-3; 9 positions match TRBD2. The CDR3 is 15 amino acids. V lost 3 bases, J lost 3 bases, and 7 bases stayed unmatched. The germline CDR1 and CDR2 sequences are DFQATT and SNEGSKA (reference sequence).

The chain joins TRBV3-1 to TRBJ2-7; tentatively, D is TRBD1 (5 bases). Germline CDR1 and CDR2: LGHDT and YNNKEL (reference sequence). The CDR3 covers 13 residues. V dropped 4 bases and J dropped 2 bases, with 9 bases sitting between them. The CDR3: CASSPPGTYEQYF. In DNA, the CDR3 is TGTGCCAGCAGCCCCCCAGGGACCTACGAGCAGTACTTC.

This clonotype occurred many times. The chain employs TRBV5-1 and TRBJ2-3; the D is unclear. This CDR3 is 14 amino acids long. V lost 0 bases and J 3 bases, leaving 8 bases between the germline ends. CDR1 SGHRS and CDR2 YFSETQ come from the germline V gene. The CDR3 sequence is CASSLDLKTDTQYF. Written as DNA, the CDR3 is TGCGCCAGCAGCTTGGATCTGAAAACAGATACGCAGTATTTT.

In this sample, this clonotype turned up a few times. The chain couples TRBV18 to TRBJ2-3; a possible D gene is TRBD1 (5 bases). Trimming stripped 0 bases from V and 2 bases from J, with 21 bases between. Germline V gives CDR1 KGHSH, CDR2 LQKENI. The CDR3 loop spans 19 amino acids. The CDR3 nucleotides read TGTGCCAGCTCACCACCTTTCGCCGACAGACTGAAAACCACAGATACGCAGTATTTT. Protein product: CASSPPFADRLKTTDTQYF.

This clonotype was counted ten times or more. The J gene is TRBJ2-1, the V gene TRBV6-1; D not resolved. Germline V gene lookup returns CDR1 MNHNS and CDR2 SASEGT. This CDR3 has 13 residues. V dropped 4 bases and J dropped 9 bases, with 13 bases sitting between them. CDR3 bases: TGTGCCAGCAGTGGGCCCGGGTGGGGTGAGCAGTTCTTC. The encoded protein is CASSGPGWGEQFF.